The entry below gives a single T cell receptor (beta chain) sequence along with its context. What this receptor recognizes is not known. Base qualities are not recorded, but no much larger clone differs from it by a single base. This record comes from a study of Ad26.COV2.S vaccination and SARS-CoV-2 variants (dated by TCRdb to the early 2020s). Regarding the study in general: Donors in the vaccine arm were drawn from COV1001, a multicentre, randomized, double-blind, placebo-controlled phase I-IIa trial testing Ad26.COV2.S in healthy adults. Sequencing of the TCRbeta repertoire served to evaluate the specificity and breadth of SARS-CoV-2-reactive T cell receptors following Ad26.COV2.S vaccination. A total of roughly 30 samples were included in the TCR-sequenced set, comprising about 20 Ad26.COV2.S vaccine recipients, 5 placebo recipients and 8 SARS-CoV-2 convalescent individuals. Throughout the experiments and outcome assessment, investigators stayed blinded to trial group allocation. Participants in the trial were split at random into five groups of five each, receiving low-dose or high-dose Ad26.COV2.S once or twice, or else placebo on both occasions. Dosing of Ad26.COV2.S was intramuscular, at either 5x10^10 or 1x10^11 viral particles, delivered as one shot or as two shots spaced 56 days apart.

The immunoSEQ Assay was used to sequence TCRbeta CDR3 regions. After extraction, genomic DNA underwent amplification by bias-controlled multiplex PCR, followed by high-throughput sequencing. The authors' pipeline ran thus. To quantify the absolute abundance of each unique TCRbeta CDR3 region, sequences were collapsed and filtered. T cell fraction was estimated by normalizing TCRbeta template counts to usable DNA, which was measured by amplifying reference genes present in all nucleated cells. Repertoire TCRs were annotated as SARS-CoV-2-specific when V gene, CDR3 amino acid sequence and J gene were exactly matched to a known reactive TCR set. The reference SARS-CoV-2 TCR set came from MIRA and was filtered for enrichment in COVID-19-positive ImmuneCODE repertoires, removing public or cross-reactive TCRs. Drawing on the MIRA antigens, annotated TCRs were analysed further at the level of specific ORF or position within ORF. Breadth was defined as the number of annotated unique rearrangements divided by the total number of unique productive rearrangements, and depth was defined as the summed frequency of the annotated unique rearrangements. TCR breadth was compared between groups using two-sided Wilcoxon rank-sum tests. The table comes from immuneACCESS by way of TCRdb, which keeps in-frame sequences with V and J called. Part of the clones is missing from these tables; in studies checked, under half for an unresolved V gene and the rest for unknown reasons. D and trimming were read from the DNA, whereas the V and J calls and clone size are those reported in that table. This sample comprises fewer than 400,000 clones, 70% to 90% of them detected only once. The ten biggest clones cover under 2% of the sample.

Summary of the overall study and its limitations: Spike-specific TCR breadth was higher in Ad26.COV2.S recipients than in placebo recipients (P = 0.0014). According to the authors, total T cell responses may have been underestimated by the TCR breadth and depth analyses. Vaccine and placebo recipients had comparable non-spike TCR breadth, which fits with the vaccine containing only spike. Comparing responses between vaccine doses or regimens was not something the study was powered to do. After vaccination, substantial breadth of spike-specific CD8+ and CD4+ T cell responses was reported.

The treatment or condition tag for this specimen amounts to: approximately 18 received Ad26.COV2.S at low or high dose, single or two shots; about five received placebo; per-sample allocation not given. For vaccine and placebo recipients, repertoires were sequenced using samples collected on day 63 after the first injection. In Cohort 1b, fewer than 30 adults aged 18-55 years were enrolled at a single site in Boston, USA, between 29 July and 7 August 2020. Ad26.COV2.S consisted of a replication-incompetent adenovirus type 26 vector by which a prefusion-stabilized SARS-CoV-2 spike protein from the original Wuhan strain was expressed. Relative to germline, V is 3 bases shorter and J is 3 bases shorter, with 9 bases between their ends. Via the germline V gene, CDR1 is KGHSH and CDR2 LQKENI. Counted from cysteine to phenylalanine, this CDR3 has 13 amino acids. Only the CDR3 DNA stays, 39 bases, in frame from base 1.

This TCR derives from a person between 18 and 65 years old who received the Ad26.COV2.S COVID-19 vaccine or a placebo. The sequencing used peripheral blood, collected in a trial of Ad26.COV2.S vaccine versus placebo. The V and J segments used are TRBV18 and TRBJ2-7; TRBD2 could be the D gene, as 6 bases match. CDR3 protein: CASSPGLLYEQYF. The DNA sequence is as follows: TGTGCCAGCTCACCGGGACTGCTCTACGAGCAGTACTTC.